This T cell receptor (beta chain) was identified in a study of identical twins. TCRdb recomputed calls from the 5' RACE reads with MiXCR, one row per CDR3 protein. The sample lists about 700,000 distinct CDR3 sequences, 8.6% seen once, with 0.98% in the top ten. This clonotype was seen many times. CDR1 is LNHNV and CDR2 is YYDKDF in the germline V gene (reference sequence). The CDR3 is 17 amino acids. The germline V and J ends were trimmed by 0 bases and 11 bases, with 23 bases remaining between them. The same specimen was also included in a second study, on yellow fever vaccine responses in identical twins.

The sample consisted of PBMCs. This chain links TRBV15 with TRBJ1-5, with a possible D match to TRBD1 (6 bases). This sequence was found in a young woman in good health. The CDR3, as DNA: TGTGCCACCAGCAGAGATAGCGGGGGGCTAGGTTTTTTGGCCCAGCATTTT. It encodes CATSRDSGGLGFLAQHF.